These 26 T cell receptor beta chains share one sample of origin, sequenced in a study of control samples from healthy donors and cancer patients. TCRdb's copy holds only in-frame clones and misses some; the assay was immunoSEQ multiplex PCR. The sample holds about 170,000 clones, 94% seen once. Sequenced sample: blood. These receptors were obtained from a young woman in good health.

This clone was detected once. The genes are TRBV7-2 and TRBJ1-6, with a weak D call TRBD1 (5 bases). CDR3 length: 15 residues. Germline lookup yields CDR1 SGHTA and CDR2 FQGNSA. V lost 7 bases and J lost 3, with 13 bases in between. The CDR3 sequence is CASTQGRVYNSPLHF. CDR3 nucleotide sequence: TGTGCCAGCACCCAGGGACGCGTCTATAATTCACCCCTCCACTTT.

The chain uses TRBV5-8 and TRBJ2-7, with a weak D call TRBD1 (6 bases). The V and J ends lost 3 bases and 5 bases respectively, with 15 bases between them. The CDR3 runs 14 residues. Germline CDR1 SGHTS, CDR2 YDEGEE. CDR3 bases: TGTGCCAGCAGCTCGGACAGCGGTCGCGACGAGCAGTACTTC. Protein sequence: CASSSDSGRDEQYF.

This sequence joins TRBV6-2 or TRBV6-3 and TRBJ1-5; weak D call: TRBD1 (5 bases). This CDR3 region has 13 residues. V lost 4 bases, J lost 7 bases, and 11 bases lay in between. CDR1 is MNHEY, CDR2 SVGEGT, per germline. The CDR3 loop is CASSFQGGQPQHF. The CDR3 nucleotides are TGTGCCAGCAGTTTTCAGGGCGGACAGCCCCAGCATTTT.

The V call is TRBV19, the J call TRBJ2-1; 7 positions match TRBD1. Germline CDR1 reads LNHDA; CDR2 reads SQIVND (reference sequence). The CDR3 is made up of 13 amino acids. V shed 7 bases, J shed 5 bases, and the junction held 5 bases outside the gene matches. DNA of the CDR3: TGTGCCAGTATGAGACAGGGTAACAATGAGCAGTTCTTC. Protein: CASMRQGNNEQFF.

This chain uses TRBV7-9 with TRBJ1-2; D remains unclear. CDR1 and CDR2 from the germline V gene are SEHNR and FQNEAQ (reference sequence). The CDR3 consists of 14 residues. The V and J ends lost 3 bases and 5 bases respectively, with 13 bases between them. The CDR3 DNA reads as TGTGCCAGCAGCTTCGGGAGAGGAGGGTATGGCTACACCTTC. This sequence encodes CASSFGRGGYGYTF.

The chain joins TRBV11-2 to TRBJ1-5, with D uncertain. Germline V lookup: CDR1 SGHAT, CDR2 FQNNGV. The CDR3 length is 13 residues. Deletions cut 4 bases from V and 0 bases from J, with 4 bases between. This CDR3 is CASSSYSNQPQHF. In DNA form, the CDR3 reads TGTGCCAGCAGCTCATATAGCAATCAGCCCCAGCATTTT.

The chain couples TRBV11-3 to TRBJ2-6, with D unresolved. The germline CDR1 and CDR2 sequences are SGHNT and YENEEA. This CDR3 has 15 residues. Between the trimmed V and J ends, which lost 5 bases and 1 base, there was a span of 9 bases. This CDR3 reads CASSGSRSGANVLTF. CDR3 DNA: TGTGCCAGCAGCGGCAGTAGGTCTGGGGCCAACGTCCTGACTTTC. Full variable domain (rest looked up from reference TRBV11-3 and TRBJ2-6): EAGVVQSPRYKIIEKKQPVAFWCNPISGHNTLYWYLQNLGQGPELLIRYENEEAVDDSQLPKDRFSAERLKGVDSTLKIQPAELGDSAVYLCASSGSRSGANVLTFGAGSRLTVL.

This clone was seen just once. The genes are TRBV10-1 and TRBJ1-5; D perhaps matches TRBD1 (6 bases). Germline V CDR1 and CDR2: WNHNN, SYGVQD (reference sequence). The CDR3 runs to 19 residues. Trimming took off 5 bases at V and 1 base at J, with 24 bases between the two ends. The CDR3 sequence: CASSLRTAEGRISNQPQHF. The CDR3 DNA follows: TGCGCCAGCAGTCTGAGGACAGCCGAAGGTCGCATAAGCAATCAGCCCCAGCATTTT.

The chain couples TRBV5-1 to TRBJ2-3, with D tentatively TRBD2 (6 bases). This CDR3 is 17 amino acids long. The germline gives CDR1 SGHRS, CDR2 YFSETQ. Trimming took 4 bases from V and 5 from J, leaving 23 bases between them. This chain's CDR3 is CASSISGAEGSQDTQYF. In nucleotides, the CDR3 is TGCGCCAGCAGCATTAGCGGCGCGGAGGGTAGTCAAGATACGCAGTATTTT.

The chain links TRBV7-9 to TRBJ2-1, with 9 bases identical to TRBD2. CDR3 length equals 15 residues. Germline V gives CDR1 SEHNR, CDR2 FQNEAQ (reference sequence). V was clipped by 3 bases and J by 2 bases; unmatched bases: 2. CDR3 bases: TGTGCCAGCAGCTTCGTAGCGGGGGCCTACAATGAGCAGTTCTTC. Translation: CASSFVAGAYNEQFF. Full variable domain (rest looked up from reference TRBV7-9 and TRBJ2-1): DTGVSQNPRHKITKRGQNVTFRCDPISEHNRLYWYRQTLGQGPEFLTYFQNEAQLEKSRLLSDRFSAERPKGSFSTLEIQRTEQGDSAMYLCASSFVAGAYNEQFFGPGTRLTVL.

The chain has TRBV7-9 and TRBJ1-1; the D is unclear. Germline CDR1 is SEHNR and CDR2 is FQNEAQ (reference sequence). The CDR3 consists of 14 residues. V was shortened by 1 base and J by 0 bases, with 6 bases between the two germline ends. The CDR3 spells CASSLGEVNTEAFF. DNA for the CDR3: TGTGCCAGCAGCTTAGGGGAGGTGAACACTGAAGCTTTCTTT.

CDR3: CASSPRTGGYGTEAFF. The CDR3 region has the DNA TGCGCCAGCAGCCCAAGGACAGGGGGCTATGGCACTGAAGCTTTCTTT. This rearrangement joins TRBV5-1 to TRBJ1-1; 11 nucleotides match TRBD1. This CDR3 contains 16 residues. Per germline, CDR1 SGHRS and CDR2 YFSETQ. After removal of 4 bases from V and 4 bases from J, the junction contained 9 bases not matched to a gene.

The count of this clone is one. The chain recombines TRBV12-3 or TRBV12-4 with TRBJ1-2; tentative D call: TRBD1 (6 bases). Trimming took off 5 bases at V and 8 bases at J, with 15 bases between the two ends. The CDR3 is 13 residues long. This CDR3 reads CASSTTGARGYTF. In nucleotides, the CDR3 is TGTGCCAGCAGTACGACAGGTGCCAGGGGCTACACCTTC.

The V and J genes are TRBV28 and TRBJ1-3; D not resolved. The CDR3 is 18 residues long. Germline CDR1 MDHEN, CDR2 SYDVKM. The V end was cut by 6 bases, the J end by 0 bases, with 21 bases between. CDR3 loop: CASSSALGGPLSGNTIYF. The CDR3 coding sequence is TGTGCCAGCAGCTCCGCTTTGGGAGGGCCTCTCTCTGGAAACACCATATATTTT.

As concerns this clone: The sample contains more than one DNA sequence encoding this CDR3. CDR3 residues: CASDPGGITGELFF. The CDR3 DNA sequence: TGTGCCAGTGACCCCGGAGGTATCACTGGGGAGCTGTTTTTT. The chain carries TRBV19 and TRBJ2-2, with D possibly matching TRBD2 (5 bases). The CDR3 extends over 14 amino acids. Trimming took off 8 bases at V and 8 bases at J, with 18 bases between the two ends. Per the germline V gene, CDR1 is LNHDA and CDR2 is SQIVND (reference sequence).

The chain is built from TRBV6-6 and TRBJ1-2, with 7 bases matching TRBD1. CDR3 length equals 15 residues. Trimming took 1 base from V and 4 from J; bases not matched to a gene: 6. CDR1 and CDR2 (germline): MNHNY, SVGAGI (reference sequence). This CDR3 is CASSYFGQASYGYTF. The CDR3 nucleotides read TGTGCCAGCAGTTACTTTGGACAGGCGAGCTATGGCTACACCTTC.

This clone was counted only a few times. The chain carries TRBV24-1 and TRBJ2-3; 7 bases map to TRBD2. The length of the CDR3 is 13 residues. J lost 3 bases, V lost 10 bases, and 6 bases had no gene match. Germline V lookup: CDR1 KGHDR, CDR2 SFDVKD. In nucleotides, the CDR3 is TGTGCCACGGGGGAGGGAGGGACAGATACGCAGTATTTT. This encodes CATGEGGTDTQYF.

V and J are TRBV6-5 and TRBJ1-4; no clear D gene. The CDR3 is made up of 15 amino acids. Trimming cost V 0 bases and J 4 bases, with 9 bases left between them. Per germline, CDR1 MNHEY and CDR2 SVGAGI. The CDR3 DNA follows: TGTGCCAGCAGTTACTCGTCAGGTCTTAATGAAAAACTGTTTTTT. Protein: CASSYSSGLNEKLFF.

The CDR3 sequence is CASSVAAGSVYEQYF. CDR3 nucleotides: TGTGCCAGCAGCGTAGCTGCAGGCAGCGTCTACGAGCAGTACTTC. The rearrangement joins TRBV9 to TRBJ2-7, with D hard to call. The CDR3 runs 15 residues. V lost 0 bases, J lost 3 bases, and 13 bases lay in between. Germline CDR1 and CDR2: SGDLS and YYNGEE. The variable domain in full, completed from reference TRBV9 and TRBJ2-7, reads DSGVTQTPKHLITATGQRVTLRCSPRSGDLSVYWYQQSLDQGLQFLIQYYNGEERAKGNILERFSAQQFPDLHSELNLSSLELGDSALYFCASSVAAGSVYEQYFGPGTRLTVT.

The gene calls are TRBV7-2 and TRBJ1-2; TRBD1 agrees at 11 bases. The CDR3 consists of 14 residues. CDR1 is SGHTA, CDR2 FQGNSA, per germline. The ends lost 3 bases at V and 5 bases at J; junction bases unmatched: 2. The CDR3 sequence: CASSLDRGLYGYTF. Written as DNA, the CDR3 is TGTGCCAGCAGCTTGGACAGGGGGCTTTATGGCTACACCTTC. Full variable domain (rest looked up from reference TRBV7-2 and TRBJ1-2): GAGVSQSPSNKVTEKGKDVELRCDPISGHTALYWYRQSLGQGLEFLIYFQGNSAPDKSGLPSDRFSAERTGGSVSTLTIQRTQQEDSAVYLCASSLDRGLYGYTFGSGTRLTVV.

The chain has TRBV6-5 and TRBJ1-2; D gene unclear. The CDR3 consists of 11 residues. Trimming removed 5 bases at V and 4 bases at J, with 5 bases between. Looked up from germline, CDR1 is MNHEY and CDR2 is SVGAGI. CDR3 DNA: TGTGCCAGCAGTACCATCTATGGCTACACCTTC. Its translation: CASSTIYGYTF.

The sample holds one count of this clone. The J gene is TRBJ2-7, the V gene TRBV7-8; unclear D gene. V lost 1 base, J lost 2 bases, and 12 bases lay in between. The CDR3 spans 15 residues. Germline assignment: CDR1 SGHVS and CDR2 FQNEAQ. The CDR3 DNA reads TGTGCCAGCAGCTTAGAACTCCATGGGGCCTACGAGCAGTACTTC. Translating gives CASSLELHGAYEQYF.

The chain combines TRBV11-3 with TRBJ1-4, with no clear D. Trimming shortened V by 3 bases and J by 0 bases, and 8 bases separated the two germline ends. The CDR3 sequence is 15 residues long. The germline CDR1 and CDR2 sequences are SGHNT and YENEEA. The CDR3 DNA reads as TGTGCCAGCAGCTTTACCAGCTCAACTAATGAAAAACTGTTTTTT. Translating it yields CASSFTSSTNEKLFF.

The chain has TRBV6-2 or TRBV6-3 and TRBJ1-1; tentative D call: TRBD1 (5 bases). The germline gives CDR1 MNHEY, CDR2 SVGEGT. CDR3 length equals 13 residues. Trimming pared 5 bases from V and 4 bases from J, leaving 11 bases between. The CDR3 region has the DNA TGTGCCAGCAGTCAACGGGGGAGCACTGAAGCTTTCTTT. Translating gives CASSQRGSTEAFF.

This sequence joins TRBV7-2 and TRBJ2-1; D is undetermined. The CDR3 runs to 12 residues. Germline lookup yields CDR1 SGHTA and CDR2 FQGNSA. The V end lost 1 base, the J end lost 11 bases, and 9 bases lay between the germline ends. CDR3 amino acids: CASSLVGEKQFF. The CDR3 nucleotides read TGTGCCAGCAGCTTAGTGGGTGAGAAGCAGTTCTTC.

The chain uses TRBV6-2 or TRBV6-3 and TRBJ1-1; TRBD1 aligns across 9 bases. Germline CDR1 is MNHEY and CDR2 is SVGEGT. V trimming: 2 bases; J trimming: 3 bases; junction bases outside the gene matches: 10. CDR3 length equals 17 residues. CDR3 loop: CASSYPRSRTGDTEAFF. CDR3 sequence (DNA): TGTGCCAGCAGTTACCCAAGATCCCGGACAGGGGACACTGAAGCTTTCTTT.